These 31 T cell receptor beta chains share one sample of origin, sequenced in a study of Graves' ophthalmopathy and Graves' hyperthyroidism (dated by TCRdb to the late 2010s). The sequencing machine was an Illumina HiSeq 2000. TCR beta CDR3 regions were amplified from RNA transcripts for repertoire sequencing. A first-round RT-PCR used HTBI primers with the Qiagen OneStep RT-PCR kit, followed by a second-round multiplex PCR, size selection and purification. TCRdb's own reprocessing of the public reads used fastp at Q25 and MiXCR and kept productive beta chains. Under each unique CDR3 protein, matching rows form one entry showing the most common genes and DNA. This sample lists about 1.1 million distinct CDR3 sequences; about 35% were detected once. Clones ranked in the top ten supply 11% of the sample. Sequenced: peripheral blood or thyroid tissue (not recorded which). The receptors here all came from an adult man with Graves' hyperthyroidism.

At least ten counts were recorded for this clonotype. The rearrangement joins TRBV10-3 to TRBJ2-5; D gene uncertain. The CDR3 is 9 residues long. Germline V gives CDR1 ENHRY, CDR2 SYGVKD. V lost 8 bases to trimming and J lost 10 bases, with 8 bases between them. As DNA, the CDR3 is TGTGCCATCCGGTTTAACCAGTACTTC. This codes for CAIRFNQYF.

V is TRBV7-9 and J is TRBJ1-2, with a tentative D call TRBD1 (5 bases). CDR3 length equals 14 residues. The V and J ends lost 11 bases and 8 bases respectively, with 24 bases between them. Germline V gene data show CDR1 as SEHNR and CDR2 as FQNEAQ (reference sequence). CDR3 sequence: CAWREQKAGYGYTF. CDR3 DNA sequence: TGTGCCTGGAGAGAGCAGAAAGCAGGGTACGGCTACACCTTC.

Comments on this clonotype: This clone may be a read error of a much larger clone one base away. The V and J genes are TRBV7-9 and TRBJ1-6; unclear D gene. The CDR3 has 13 residues. Germline V gene data show CDR1 as SEHNR and CDR2 as FQNEAQ (reference sequence). Here the CDR3 DNA reads TGCGCCAGCAGCCAAGACGGCGATTCACCCCTCCACTTT. As protein: CASSQDGDSPLHF.

In its sample, this clonotype was seen many times. The rearrangement links TRBV20-1 to TRBJ1-5, with 7 positions matching TRBD1. Trimming cost V 3 bases and J 1 base; bases outside gene matches: 12. The CDR3 is 17 amino acids. Germline V gene data show CDR1 as DFQATT and CDR2 as SNEGSKA (reference sequence). The CDR3 sequence is CSASDPEGQPSNQPQHF. The CDR3 DNA reads as TGCAGTGCTAGCGACCCCGAGGGACAGCCGAGCAATCAGCCCCAGCATTTT.

The V call is TRBV10-3, the J call TRBJ2-7; 10 positions agree with TRBD1. The CDR3 has 17 residues. Germline values: CDR1 ENHRY, CDR2 SYGVKD. The V segment lost 6 bases and the J segment 5 bases; nucleotides outside the gene matches: 16. The CDR3: CAIRGTGAGPGGHEQYF. The CDR3 nucleotides read TGTGCCATCAGGGGGACAGGGGCTGGACCCGGCGGGCACGAGCAGTACTTC.

J is TRBJ1-1 and V is TRBV28, with D unresolved. This CDR3 is 12 amino acids long. The germline V gene has CDR1 MDHEN and CDR2 SYDVKM. Trimming pared 5 bases from V and 5 bases from J, leaving 9 bases between. The CDR3 DNA is TGTGCCAGCAGTAAAGGGAGGACTGAAGCTTTCTTT. It specifies CASSKGRTEAFF.

The rearrangement links TRBV10-3 to TRBJ2-7; 10 bases are a match to TRBD1. Trimming at V came to 6 bases and at J to 5 bases, leaving 4 bases not matched to a gene. CDR1 is ENHRY, CDR2 SYGVKD, per germline. There are 13 residues in the CDR3. The CDR3 DNA reads TGTGCCATCAGAGGGACAGGGGCCCACGAGCAGTACTTC. Its protein product is CAIRGTGAHEQYF.

Points on this clonotype: One end of the junction does not line up with germline, which may come from a read error. The chain joins TRBV14 to TRBJ1-2; D is perhaps TRBD1 (5 bases). This CDR3 comprises 15 residues. Germline values: CDR1 SGHDN, CDR2 FVKESK. In DNA, the CDR3 is TGTGCCAGCAGCCAAGATCCAAGCGGGGACTATGGCTCCACCTTC. Its protein product is CASSQDPSGDYGSTF. Full variable domain (rest looked up from reference TRBV14 and TRBJ1-2): EAGVTQFPSHSVIEKGQTVTLRCDPISGHDNLYWYRRVMGKEIKFLLHFVKESKQDESGMPNNRFLAERTGGTYSTLKVQPAELEDSGVYFCASSQDPSGDYGSTFGSGTRLTVV.

This clonotype appeared many times. The V gene is TRBV29-1, the J gene TRBJ2-5, with TRBD2 identical over 8 bases. This CDR3 is 13 amino acids long. CDR1 and CDR2 (germline): SQVTM, ANQGSEA. Trimming took 3 bases from V and 9 from J; bases not matched to a gene: 9. The CDR3 protein is CSVDGGGTSAQYF. The CDR3 nucleotides are TGCAGCGTTGACGGCGGGGGGACGTCAGCCCAGTACTTC.

With regard to this clonotype: The CDR3 carries no conserved terminal phenylalanine or tryptophan, so it likely arises from a read error. The DNA is omitted, as the CDR3 cannot be located on it reliably, and the CDR3 follows TCRdb's listing. The chain is built from TRBV2 and TRBJ2-5; the listed D gene, TRBD1, was not tested against the DNA. The CDR3 sequence runs 11 residues, both termini included. Germline CDR1 is SNHLY and CDR2 is FYNNEI. Here the CDR3 reads CASSDDRTTNT.

On this clonotype: A read error is possible here, since a much larger clone lies one base away. The gene calls are TRBV7-2 and TRBJ1-1; possibly TRBD1 for D (6 bases). The length of the CDR3 is 15 residues. In germline, CDR1 is SGHTA, CDR2 FQGNSA. Trimming left V 6 bases short and J 5 bases short, with 19 bases between. The CDR3 region has the DNA TGTGCCAGCAGTGAACACGGGGCAGGGGTAACTGAAGCTTTCTTT. Encoded protein: CASSEHGAGVTEAFF.

A word on this clonotype: An end of the junction does not agree with germline; a read error may underlie this. J is TRBJ2-5 and V is TRBV10-2; D may correspond to TRBD1 or TRBD2 (5 bases each). The CDR3 has 16 amino acids. Germline CDR1 reads WSHSY; CDR2 reads SAAADI. This CDR3 reads CASSYPGQARAETQYF. DNA of the CDR3: TGTGCCAGCAGTTACCCCGGACAAGCGAGGGCAGAGACCCAGTACTTC.

DNA for the CDR3: TGCAGCGTTGAAGATTCTCCGACAGTAATGGGCGGCTACACCTTC. Translated, it gives CSVEDSPTVMGGYTF. This chain uses TRBV29-1 with TRBJ1-2; a possible D gene is TRBD1 (5 bases). Germline CDR1 is SQVTM and CDR2 is ANQGSEA. This CDR3 has 15 residues. V lost 0 bases and J lost 8, with 19 bases in between.

A few counts support this clonotype. This could be a read error, since a much larger clone is one nucleotide away. As DNA, the CDR3 is TGTGCCAGCACCGCCGTGGAGGCTGGCTATGGCTACACCTTC. It translates to CASTAVEAGYGYTF. The chain uses TRBV7-9 and TRBJ1-2; D is uncertain. The ends were cut back, 7 bases at V and 4 bases at J, with 16 bases in the middle. The CDR3 contains 14 residues. The germline V gene encodes CDR1 SEHNR and CDR2 FQNEAQ (reference sequence).

At least ten counts were recorded for this clonotype. V is TRBV2 and J is TRBJ1-2; 10 bases fit TRBD1. Germline V gene data show CDR1 as SNHLY and CDR2 as FYNNEI. The J segment lost 4 bases and the V segment lost 11 bases, leaving 19 bases of the junction unmatched. The CDR3 extends over 17 amino acids. Here the CDR3 reads CAASPGDRGAGIYGYTF. The CDR3 DNA is TGTGCCGCATCTCCAGGGGACAGGGGAGCCGGTATCTATGGCTACACCTTC.

This clonotype was seen a single time. This chain connects TRBV12-3 or TRBV12-4 to TRBJ1-2, with a weak D call TRBD1 (5 bases). V lost 7 bases to trimming and J lost 4 bases, with 25 bases between them. The CDR3 totals 17 residues. In DNA form, the CDR3 reads TGTGCCAGCACGCGACAGCGGCCCAAGGGGACCGGCTATGGCTACACCTTC. Residues: CASTRQRPKGTGYGYTF.

This chain connects TRBV10-3 to TRBJ2-2, with D perhaps matching TRBD1 or TRBD2 (5 bases each). The CDR3 contains 12 residues. Trimming pared 7 bases from V and 8 bases from J, leaving 11 bases between. CDR1 and CDR2 from the germline V gene are ENHRY and SYGVKD. CDR3 sequence: CAINPGAGELFF. The CDR3 DNA follows: TGTGCCATCAACCCCGGGGCAGGGGAGCTGTTTTTT.

This sequence joins TRBV29-1 and TRBJ1-2, with D possibly TRBD1 on 5 matching bases. Trimming left V 3 bases short and J 11 bases short, with 22 bases between. CDR3 size: 14 residues. Germline V gene data show CDR1 as SQVTM and CDR2 as ANQGSEA. The CDR3 region has the DNA TGCAGCGTTGACGTTGGGACTAGCGGGAGTGGGTACACCTTC. Its translation is CSVDVGTSGSGYTF.

This clonotype was found many times. The chain couples TRBV2 to TRBJ1-5, with D unresolved. V lost 8 bases and J 0 bases, leaving 8 bases between the germline ends. The CDR3 contains 13 residues. Germline V gene lookup returns CDR1 SNHLY and CDR2 FYNNEI. CDR3 loop: CASGRGSNQPQHF. CDR3 bases: TGTGCCAGCGGCCGGGGTAGCAATCAGCCCCAGCATTTT.

This clonotype was counted at least ten times. The V gene is TRBV20-1, the J gene TRBJ2-5; perhaps TRBD1 as D (5 bases). Trimming took off 5 bases at V and 5 bases at J, with 15 bases between the two ends. Germline-derived CDR1 and CDR2 are DFQATT and SNEGSKA (reference sequence). CDR3 length: 13 amino acids. The CDR3 spells CSAPGHYVETQYF. The DNA for the CDR3 is TGCAGTGCTCCTGGACATTACGTGGAGACCCAGTACTTC.

This clonotype has ten or more counts. The rearrangement joins TRBV9 to TRBJ1-2, with no clear D. V lost 0 bases and J 4 bases, leaving 10 bases between the germline ends. In germline, CDR1 is SGDLS, CDR2 YYNGEE. The CDR3 is made up of 14 amino acids. The CDR3 DNA reads TGTGCCAGCAGCGTAGGGCAGACCGGCTATGGCTACACCTTC. Its protein is CASSVGQTGYGYTF.

This clonotype has more than one count but fewer than ten. The V and J genes are TRBV15 and TRBJ2-7; 11 positions match TRBD1. This CDR3 has 17 residues. With 0 bases clipped from V and 2 bases from J, the junction kept 6 bases outside the gene matches. From germline, CDR1 is LNHNV and CDR2 YYDKDF (reference sequence). The CDR3 DNA reads as TGTGCCACCAGCAGAGATTCGGGACAGGGGGATCCCTACGAGCAGTACTTC. This gives the protein CATSRDSGQGDPYEQYF.

The table lists this clonotype with many counts. The chain uses TRBV7-8 and TRBJ2-5, with D tentatively TRBD1 (6 bases). Trimming stripped 4 bases from V and 4 bases from J, with 16 bases between. The CDR3 is made up of 15 amino acids. CDR1 SGHVS and CDR2 FQNEAQ come from the germline V gene. In DNA, the CDR3 is TGTGCCAGCAGCTCCTCCAGGGGCATCGGAGAGACCCAGTACTTC. Translating gives CASSSSRGIGETQYF.

The sample holds many counts of this clonotype. The chain employs TRBV29-1 and TRBJ2-7; D is perhaps TRBD1 (6 bases). Trimming removed 3 bases from V and 0 bases from J, with 12 bases in between. Germline CDR1 and CDR2: SQVTM and ANQGSEA. The length of the CDR3 is 14 residues. DNA for the CDR3: TGCAGCGTTGACTGGGGGCAAAACTCCTACGAGCAGTACTTC. This translates into CSVDWGQNSYEQYF.

V gene TRBV27 combines with J gene TRBJ2-5; D gene uncertain. V lost 2 bases and J 4 bases, leaving 14 bases between the germline ends. This CDR3 is 15 amino acids long. Germline V CDR1 and CDR2: MNHEY, SMNVEV (reference sequence). In DNA form, the CDR3 reads TGTGCCAGCAGTTTACGGGCCCTAGGTGGAGAGACCCAGTACTTC. This translates into CASSLRALGGETQYF.

This clonotype was observed at least ten times. This rearrangement joins TRBV19 to TRBJ1-2, with 7 positions matching TRBD1. The trim removed 9 bases at V and 2 bases at J, leaving 9 bases unmatched. The CDR3 is 14 amino acids. The germline V gene has CDR1 LNHDA and CDR2 SQIVND (reference sequence). CDR3 sequence reads: CASLGTVSNYGYTF. CDR3 DNA: TGTGCCAGCCTCGGGACAGTTTCAAACTATGGCTACACCTTC.

In its sample, this clonotype was seen a few times. V is TRBV5-1 and J is TRBJ1-5; D perhaps matches TRBD1 (5 bases). Germline values: CDR1 SGHRS, CDR2 YFSETQ. The CDR3 is 15 amino acids. V shed 2 bases and J shed 4 bases, with 13 bases lying between them. The CDR3 spells CASSFVGDVNQPQHF. CDR3 in DNA: TGCGCCAGCAGCTTCGTAGGGGACGTAAATCAGCCCCAGCATTTT.

This clonotype was seen a few times. The rearrangement joins TRBV6-2 or TRBV6-3 to TRBJ1-2; D call uncertain. The V gene lost 0 bases and the J gene lost 0 bases, with 17 bases spanning the gap. Germline V gene lookup returns CDR1 MNHEY and CDR2 SVGEGT. This CDR3 has 18 residues. Here the CDR3 reads CASSYSAYGETANYGYTF. In nucleotides, the CDR3 is TGTGCCAGCAGTTACTCGGCGTATGGGGAAACGGCTAACTATGGCTACACCTTC.

The rearrangement uses TRBV25-1 and TRBJ1-1, with a weak D call TRBD1 (5 bases). Trimming shortened V by 8 bases and J by 7 bases, and 14 bases separated the two germline ends. The germline gives CDR1 MGHDK, CDR2 SYGVNS. The CDR3 extends over 12 amino acids. This chain's CDR3 is CASVAGSSEAFF. The CDR3 nucleotides are TGTGCCAGCGTGGCAGGGAGCAGTGAAGCTTTCTTT. The full variable domain, in which reference TRBV25-1 and TRBJ1-1 provide the parts outside the CDR3, is EADIYQTPRYLVIGTGKKITLECSQTMGHDKMYWYQQDPGMELHLIHYSYGVNSTEKGDLSSESTVSRIRTEHFPLTLESARPSHTSQYLCASVAGSSEAFFGQGTRLTVV.

This clonotype was picked up a small number of times. J is TRBJ2-7 and V is TRBV20-1; D is unclear. This CDR3 has 15 amino acids. The ends were cut back, 1 base at V and 2 bases at J, with 15 bases in the middle. Germline V CDR1 and CDR2: DFQATT, SNEGSKA (reference sequence). This chain's CDR3 is CSARVLGRSTYEQYF. CDR3 DNA: TGCAGTGCTAGAGTTTTGGGCAGATCGACCTACGAGCAGTACTTC.

The J gene is TRBJ2-6, the V gene TRBV7-9, with TRBD2 matching 15 bases. The CDR3 runs 21 residues. Trimming removed 4 bases from V and 0 bases from J; junction bases left unmatched: 10. Germline CDR1 SEHNR, CDR2 FQNEAQ (reference sequence). CDR3 bases: TGTGCCAGCAGCTACTACGGGACTAGCGGGAGGATGAGCTCTGGGGCCAACGTCCTGACTTTC. Translating it yields CASSYYGTSGRMSSGANVLTF.